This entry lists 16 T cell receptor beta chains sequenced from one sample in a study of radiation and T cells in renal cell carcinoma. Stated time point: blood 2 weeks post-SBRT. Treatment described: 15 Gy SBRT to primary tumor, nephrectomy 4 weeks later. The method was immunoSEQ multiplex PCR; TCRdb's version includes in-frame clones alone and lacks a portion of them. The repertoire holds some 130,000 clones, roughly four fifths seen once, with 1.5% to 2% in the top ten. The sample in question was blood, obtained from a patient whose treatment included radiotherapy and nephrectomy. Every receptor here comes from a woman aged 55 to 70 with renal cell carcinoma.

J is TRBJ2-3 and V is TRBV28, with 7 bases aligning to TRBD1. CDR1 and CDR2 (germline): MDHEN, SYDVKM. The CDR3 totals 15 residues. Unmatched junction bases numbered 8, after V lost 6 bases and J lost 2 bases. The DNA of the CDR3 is TGTGCCAGCAGCCCCCAGGGACAGTACACAGATACGCAGTATTTT. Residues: CASSPQGQYTDTQYF.

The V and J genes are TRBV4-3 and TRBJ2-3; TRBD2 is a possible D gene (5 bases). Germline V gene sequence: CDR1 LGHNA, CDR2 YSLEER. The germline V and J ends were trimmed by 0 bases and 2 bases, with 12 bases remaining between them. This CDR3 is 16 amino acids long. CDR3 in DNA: TGCGCCAGCAGCCAAGAATACCTGCGGGTCACAGATACGCAGTATTTT. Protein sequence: CASSQEYLRVTDTQYF.

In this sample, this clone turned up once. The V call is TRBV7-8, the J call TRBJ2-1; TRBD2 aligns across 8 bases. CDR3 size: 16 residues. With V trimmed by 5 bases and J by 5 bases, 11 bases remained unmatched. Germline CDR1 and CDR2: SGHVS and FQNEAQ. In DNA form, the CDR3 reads TGTGCCAGCAGCCCAAATGGACTAGCCACGCACAATGAGCAGTTCTTC. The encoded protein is CASSPNGLATHNEQFF.

CDR3 DNA: TGTGCCAGCAGCGTCACGGACAGGCACACTGAAGCTTTCTTT. This translates into CASSVTDRHTEAFF. This rearrangement joins TRBV5-5 to TRBJ1-1; TRBD1 agrees at 7 bases. With 4 bases clipped from V and 3 bases from J, the junction kept 6 bases outside the gene matches. CDR3 length equals 14 residues. Germline CDR1 and CDR2: SGHKS and YYEKEE (reference sequence).

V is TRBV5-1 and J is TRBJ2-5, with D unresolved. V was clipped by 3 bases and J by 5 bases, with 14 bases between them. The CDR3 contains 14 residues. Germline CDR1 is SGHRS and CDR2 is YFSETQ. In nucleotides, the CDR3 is TGCGCCAGCAGCTCCGGACCGGTTGTGGAGACCCAGTACTTC. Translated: CASSSGPVVETQYF.

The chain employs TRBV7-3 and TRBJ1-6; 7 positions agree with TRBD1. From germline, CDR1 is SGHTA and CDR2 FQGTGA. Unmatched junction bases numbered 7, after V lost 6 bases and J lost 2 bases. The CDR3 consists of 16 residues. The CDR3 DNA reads TGTGCCAGCAGTGCAACAGGGGATGCCTATAATTCACCCCTCCACTTT. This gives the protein CASSATGDAYNSPLHF.

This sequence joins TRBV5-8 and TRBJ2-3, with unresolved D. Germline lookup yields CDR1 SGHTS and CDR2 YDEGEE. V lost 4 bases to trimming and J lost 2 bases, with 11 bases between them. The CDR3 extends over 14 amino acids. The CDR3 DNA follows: TGTGCCAGCAGCCTCCGAAGTGTCACAGATACGCAGTATTTT. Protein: CASSLRSVTDTQYF.

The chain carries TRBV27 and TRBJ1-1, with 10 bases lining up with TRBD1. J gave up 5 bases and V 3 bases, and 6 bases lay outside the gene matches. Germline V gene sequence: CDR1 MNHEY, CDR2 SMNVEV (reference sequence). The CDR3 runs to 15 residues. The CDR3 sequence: CASSLDRGIGTEAFF. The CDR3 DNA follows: TGTGCCAGCAGTTTGGACAGGGGGATCGGAACTGAAGCTTTCTTT.

The DNA of the CDR3 is TGTGCCAGCAGCTCTATACTACAGGGCGGCGAGCAGTACTTC. The encoded protein is CASSSILQGGEQYF. The J gene is TRBJ2-7, the V gene TRBV5-5; perhaps TRBD1 as D (6 bases). Germline V CDR1 and CDR2: SGHKS, YYEKEE (reference sequence). The CDR3 is 14 residues long. Trimming left V 3 bases short and J 6 bases short, with 16 bases between.

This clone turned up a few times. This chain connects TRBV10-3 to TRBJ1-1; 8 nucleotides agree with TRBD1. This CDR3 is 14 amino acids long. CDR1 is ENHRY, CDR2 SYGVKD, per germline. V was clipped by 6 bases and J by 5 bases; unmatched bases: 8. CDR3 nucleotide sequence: TGTGCCATCAGACTGGACAGGGAAGCTACTGAAGCTTTCTTT. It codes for CAIRLDREATEAFF.

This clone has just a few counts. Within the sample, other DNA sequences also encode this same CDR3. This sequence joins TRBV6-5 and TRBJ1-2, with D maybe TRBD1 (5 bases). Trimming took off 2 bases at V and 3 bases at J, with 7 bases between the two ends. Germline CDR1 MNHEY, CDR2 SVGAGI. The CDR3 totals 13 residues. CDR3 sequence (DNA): TGTGCCAGCAGTTACGGGGGGGACTATGGCTACACCTTC. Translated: CASSYGGDYGYTF.

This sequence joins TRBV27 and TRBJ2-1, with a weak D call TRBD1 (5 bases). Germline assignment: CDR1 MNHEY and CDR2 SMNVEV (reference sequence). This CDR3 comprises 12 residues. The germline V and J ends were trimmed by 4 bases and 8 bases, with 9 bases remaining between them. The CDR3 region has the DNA TGTGCCAGCAGTTCGCAGGGCGATGAGCAGTTCTTC. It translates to CASSSQGDEQFF.

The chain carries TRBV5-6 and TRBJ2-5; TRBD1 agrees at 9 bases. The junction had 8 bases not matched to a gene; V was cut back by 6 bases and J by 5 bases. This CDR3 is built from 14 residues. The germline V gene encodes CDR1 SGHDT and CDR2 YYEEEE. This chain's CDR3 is CASTKQGAGETQYF. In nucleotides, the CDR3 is TGTGCCAGCACGAAACAGGGGGCAGGGGAGACCCAGTACTTC.

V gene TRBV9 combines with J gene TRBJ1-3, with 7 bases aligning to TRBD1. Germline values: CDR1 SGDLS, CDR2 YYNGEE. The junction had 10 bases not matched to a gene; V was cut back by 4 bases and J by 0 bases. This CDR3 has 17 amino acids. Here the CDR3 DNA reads TGTGCCAGCAGCATCGGGACAGATACTCTCTCTGGAAACACCATATATTTT. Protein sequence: CASSIGTDTLSGNTIYF.

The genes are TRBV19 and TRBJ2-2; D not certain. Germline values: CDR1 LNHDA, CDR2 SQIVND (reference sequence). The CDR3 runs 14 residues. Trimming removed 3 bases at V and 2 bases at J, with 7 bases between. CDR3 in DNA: TGTGCCAGTAGTATTCAGAGAAACACCGGGGAGCTGTTTTTT. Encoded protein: CASSIQRNTGELFF.

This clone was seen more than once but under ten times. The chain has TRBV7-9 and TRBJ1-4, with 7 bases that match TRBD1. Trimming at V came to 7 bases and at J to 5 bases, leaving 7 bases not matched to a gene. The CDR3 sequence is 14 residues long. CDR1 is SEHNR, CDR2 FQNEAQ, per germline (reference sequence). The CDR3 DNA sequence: TGTGCCAGCACCGAAGTACAGGGGAATGAAAAACTGTTTTTT. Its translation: CASTEVQGNEKLFF.